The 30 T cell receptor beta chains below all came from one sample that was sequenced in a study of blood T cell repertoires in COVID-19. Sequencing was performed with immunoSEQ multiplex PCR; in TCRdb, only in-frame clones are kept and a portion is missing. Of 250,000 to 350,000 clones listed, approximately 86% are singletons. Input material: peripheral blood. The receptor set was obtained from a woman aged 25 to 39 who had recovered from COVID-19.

CDR3 in DNA: TGTGCTAGTGGTTTGCCGACAGAAGTATATAATTCACCCCTCCACTTT. Translation: CASGLPTEVYNSPLHF. The chain employs TRBV12-5 and TRBJ1-6; possibly TRBD1 for D (5 bases). With 2 bases removed from V and 4 bases from J, the gap between germline ends came to 12 bases. The CDR3 contains 16 residues. Germline-derived CDR1 and CDR2 are LGHNT and FRNRAP.

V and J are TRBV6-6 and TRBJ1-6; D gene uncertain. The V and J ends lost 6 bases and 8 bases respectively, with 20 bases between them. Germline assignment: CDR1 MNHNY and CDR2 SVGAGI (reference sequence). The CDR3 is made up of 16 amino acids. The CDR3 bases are TGTGCCAGCAGACCCGACATTACAAGCGGCGATTCACCCCTCCACTTT. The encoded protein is CASRPDITSGDSPLHF.

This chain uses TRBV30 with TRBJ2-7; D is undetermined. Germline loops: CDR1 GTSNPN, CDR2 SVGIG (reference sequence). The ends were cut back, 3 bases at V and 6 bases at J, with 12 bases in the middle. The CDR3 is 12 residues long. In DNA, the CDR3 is TGTGCCTGGAGGTCTTTTGTGGCCGAGCAGTACTTC. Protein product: CAWRSFVAEQYF.

DNA of the CDR3: TGCAGTGCTAGTGAGGACTTCTACAATGAGCAGTTCTTC. It yields the protein CSASEDFYNEQFF. V gene TRBV20-1 combines with J gene TRBJ2-1; D might be TRBD2 (5 bases). This CDR3 spans 13 amino acids. Germline V lookup: CDR1 DFQATT, CDR2 SNEGSKA (reference sequence). V lost 3 bases and J lost 3, with 9 bases in between.

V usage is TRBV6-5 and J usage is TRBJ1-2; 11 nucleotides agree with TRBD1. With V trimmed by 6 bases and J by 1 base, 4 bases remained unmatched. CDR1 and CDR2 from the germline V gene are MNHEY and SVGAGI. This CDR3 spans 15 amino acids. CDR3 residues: CASRPGQGVNYGYTF. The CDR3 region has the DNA TGTGCCAGCAGACCGGGACAGGGGGTTAACTATGGCTACACCTTC.

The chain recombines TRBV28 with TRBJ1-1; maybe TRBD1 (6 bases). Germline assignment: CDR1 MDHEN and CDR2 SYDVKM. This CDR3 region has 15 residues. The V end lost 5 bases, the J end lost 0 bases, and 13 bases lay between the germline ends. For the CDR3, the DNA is TGTGCCAGCAGTGTCCCTACAGGGATGAACACTGAAGCTTTCTTT. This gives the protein CASSVPTGMNTEAFF. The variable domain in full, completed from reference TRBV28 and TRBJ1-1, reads DVKVTQSSRYLVKRTGEKVFLECVQDMDHENMFWYRQDPGLGLRLIYFSYDVKMKEKGDIPEGYSVSREKKERFSLILESASTNQTSMYLCASSVPTGMNTEAFFGQGTRLTVV.

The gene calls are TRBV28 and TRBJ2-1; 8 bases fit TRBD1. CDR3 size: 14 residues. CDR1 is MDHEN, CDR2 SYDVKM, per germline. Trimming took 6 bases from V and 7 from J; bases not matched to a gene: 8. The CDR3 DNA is TGTGCCAGCAGGCCGTCCAGGGGGCGAAATGAGCAGTTCTTC. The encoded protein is CASRPSRGRNEQFF.

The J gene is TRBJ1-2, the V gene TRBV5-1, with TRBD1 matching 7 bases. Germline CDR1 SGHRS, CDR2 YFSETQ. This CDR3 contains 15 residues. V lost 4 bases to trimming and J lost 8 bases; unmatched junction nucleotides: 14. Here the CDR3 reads CASSPSGTAGDGYTF. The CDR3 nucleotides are TGCGCCAGCAGCCCATCCGGGACAGCGGGAGACGGCTACACCTTC.

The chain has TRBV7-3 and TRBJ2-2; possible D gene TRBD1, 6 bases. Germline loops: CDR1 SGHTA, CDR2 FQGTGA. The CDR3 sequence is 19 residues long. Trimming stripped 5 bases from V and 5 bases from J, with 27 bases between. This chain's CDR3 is CASSPTRQGPFSHTGELFF. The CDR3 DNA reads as TGTGCCAGCAGCCCTACCCGGCAGGGGCCTTTCAGCCATACCGGGGAGCTGTTTTTT.

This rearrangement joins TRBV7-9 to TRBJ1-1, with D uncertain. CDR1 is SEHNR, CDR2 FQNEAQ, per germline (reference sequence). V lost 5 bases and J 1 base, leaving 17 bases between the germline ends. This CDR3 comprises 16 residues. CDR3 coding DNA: TGTGCCAGCAGCCCTTCTGGTAAAGCATCGAACACTGAAGCTTTCTTT. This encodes CASSPSGKASNTEAFF.

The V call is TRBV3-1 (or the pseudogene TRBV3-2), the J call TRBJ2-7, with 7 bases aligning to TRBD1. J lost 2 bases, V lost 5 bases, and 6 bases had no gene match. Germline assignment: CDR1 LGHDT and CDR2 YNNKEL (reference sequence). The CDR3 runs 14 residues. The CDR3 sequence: CASSTGDSTYEQYF. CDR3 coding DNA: TGTGCCAGCAGCACCGGGGACAGCACCTACGAGCAGTACTTC.

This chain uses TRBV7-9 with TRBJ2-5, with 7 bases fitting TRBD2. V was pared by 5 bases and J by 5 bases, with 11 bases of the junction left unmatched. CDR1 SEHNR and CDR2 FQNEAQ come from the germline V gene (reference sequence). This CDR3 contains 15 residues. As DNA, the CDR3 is TGTGCCAGCAGCCCTGGGGGATCAGCGGGGGAGACCCAGTACTTC. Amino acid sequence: CASSPGGSAGETQYF. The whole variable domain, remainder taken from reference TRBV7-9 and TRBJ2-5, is DTGVSQNPRHKITKRGQNVTFRCDPISEHNRLYWYRQTLGQGPEFLTYFQNEAQLEKSRLLSDRFSAERPKGSFSTLEIQRTEQGDSAMYLCASSPGGSAGETQYFGPGTRLLVL.

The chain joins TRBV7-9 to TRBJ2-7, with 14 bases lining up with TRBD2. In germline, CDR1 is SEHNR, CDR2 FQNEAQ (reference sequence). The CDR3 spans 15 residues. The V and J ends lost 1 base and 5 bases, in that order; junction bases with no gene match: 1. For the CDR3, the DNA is TGTGCCAGCAGCTTAGAGGGACTAGCGGGAGACGAGCAGTACTTC. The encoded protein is CASSLEGLAGDEQYF.

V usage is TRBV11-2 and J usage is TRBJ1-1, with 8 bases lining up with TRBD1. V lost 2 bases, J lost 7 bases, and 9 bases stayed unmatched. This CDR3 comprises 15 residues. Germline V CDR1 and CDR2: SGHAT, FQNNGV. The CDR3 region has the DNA TGTGCCAGCAGCTTATTTGCAGGGGGCGAAGGTGAAGCTTTCTTT. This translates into CASSLFAGGEGEAFF.

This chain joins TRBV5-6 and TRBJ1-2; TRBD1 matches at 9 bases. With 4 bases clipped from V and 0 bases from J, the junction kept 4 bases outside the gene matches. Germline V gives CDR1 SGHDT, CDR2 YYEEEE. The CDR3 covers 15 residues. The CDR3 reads CASSQGTGPNYGYTF. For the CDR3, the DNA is TGTGCCAGCAGCCAAGGGACAGGGCCTAACTATGGCTACACCTTC.

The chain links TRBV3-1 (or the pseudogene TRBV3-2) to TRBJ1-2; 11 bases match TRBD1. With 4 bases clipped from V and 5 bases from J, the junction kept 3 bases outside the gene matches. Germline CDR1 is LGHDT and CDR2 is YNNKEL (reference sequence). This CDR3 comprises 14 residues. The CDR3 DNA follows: TGTGCCAGCAGCCCGGACAGGGGGCAATATGGCTACACCTTC. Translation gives CASSPDRGQYGYTF.

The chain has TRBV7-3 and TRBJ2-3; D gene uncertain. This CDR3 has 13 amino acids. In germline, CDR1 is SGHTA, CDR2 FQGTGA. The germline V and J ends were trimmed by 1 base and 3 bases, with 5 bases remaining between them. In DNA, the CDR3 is TGTGCCAGCAGCTTAATCATTACAGATACGCAGTATTTT. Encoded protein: CASSLIITDTQYF.

DNA for the CDR3: TGTGCCAGCAGTTTAGTAGGAGATAGTTACGAGCAGTACTTC. Amino acids: CASSLVGDSYEQYF. V gene TRBV28 combines with J gene TRBJ2-7, with D unresolved. Trimming stripped 2 bases from V and 4 bases from J, with 12 bases between. The CDR3 is made up of 14 amino acids. CDR1 is MDHEN, CDR2 SYDVKM, per germline. Combining the CDR3 with reference TRBV28 and TRBJ2-7 gives the whole variable domain DVKVTQSSRYLVKRTGEKVFLECVQDMDHENMFWYRQDPGLGLRLIYFSYDVKMKEKGDIPEGYSVSREKKERFSLILESASTNQTSMYLCASSLVGDSYEQYFGPGTRLTVT.

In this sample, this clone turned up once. The CDR3 DNA reads TGTGCCAGCAGCTTAGGTGACAGGGTTCATCAGCCCCAGCATTTT. Translating gives CASSLGDRVHQPQHF. The chain uses TRBV7-2 and TRBJ1-5; 7 bases fit TRBD1. The CDR3 loop spans 15 amino acids. Germline lookup yields CDR1 SGHTA and CDR2 FQGNSA. V dropped 1 base and J dropped 5; count of bases not matched to a gene: 5.

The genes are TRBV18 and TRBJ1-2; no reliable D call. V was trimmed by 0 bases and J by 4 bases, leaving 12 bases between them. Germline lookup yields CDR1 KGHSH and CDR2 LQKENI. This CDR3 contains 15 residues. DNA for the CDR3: TGTGCCAGCTCACCACCATTCGCCGGGATCTATGGCTACACCTTC. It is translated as CASSPPFAGIYGYTF.

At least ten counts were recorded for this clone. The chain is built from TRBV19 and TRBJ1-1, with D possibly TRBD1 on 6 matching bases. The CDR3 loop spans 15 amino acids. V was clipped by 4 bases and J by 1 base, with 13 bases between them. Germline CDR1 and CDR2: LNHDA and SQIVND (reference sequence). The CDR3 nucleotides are TGTGCCAGTAGTACCACAGGGACCGCGAACACTGAAGCTTTCTTT. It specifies CASSTTGTANTEAFF. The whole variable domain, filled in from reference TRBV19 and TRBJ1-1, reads DGGITQSPKYLFRKEGQNVTLSCEQNLNHDAMYWYRQDPGQGLRLIYYSQIVNDFQKGDIAEGYSVSREKKESFPLTVTSAQKNPTAFYLCASSTTGTANTEAFFGQGTRLTVV.

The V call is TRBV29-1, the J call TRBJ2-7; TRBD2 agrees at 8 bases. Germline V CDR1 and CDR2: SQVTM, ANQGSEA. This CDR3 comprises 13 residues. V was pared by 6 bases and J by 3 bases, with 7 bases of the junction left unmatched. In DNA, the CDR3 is TGCAGCGTAGCGGGAGAGGGGTTCTACGAGCAGTACTTC. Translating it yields CSVAGEGFYEQYF.

The CDR3: CSAIPQGIGAYEQYF. In DNA, the CDR3 is TGCAGCGCGATACCACAGGGGATAGGGGCCTACGAGCAGTACTTC. The gene calls are TRBV29-1 and TRBJ2-7, with 7 positions matching TRBD1. J lost 2 bases, V lost 7 bases, and 14 bases had no gene match. The CDR3 covers 15 residues. Germline values: CDR1 SQVTM, CDR2 ANQGSEA.

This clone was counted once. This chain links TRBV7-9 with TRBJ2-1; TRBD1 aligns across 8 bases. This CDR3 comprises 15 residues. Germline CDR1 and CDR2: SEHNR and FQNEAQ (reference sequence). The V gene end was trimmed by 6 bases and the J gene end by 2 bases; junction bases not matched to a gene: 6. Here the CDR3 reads CASRNRDRPYNEQFF. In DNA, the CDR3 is TGTGCCAGCAGAAACCGGGACAGGCCCTACAATGAGCAGTTCTTC.

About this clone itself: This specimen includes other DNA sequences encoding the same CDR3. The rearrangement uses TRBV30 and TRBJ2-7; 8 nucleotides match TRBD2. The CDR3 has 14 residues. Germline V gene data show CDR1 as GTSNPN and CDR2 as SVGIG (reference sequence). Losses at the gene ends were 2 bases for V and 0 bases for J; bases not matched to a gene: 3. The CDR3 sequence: CAWSPRGGSYEQYF. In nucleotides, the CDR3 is TGTGCCTGGAGTCCCCGGGGGGGCTCCTACGAGCAGTACTTC.

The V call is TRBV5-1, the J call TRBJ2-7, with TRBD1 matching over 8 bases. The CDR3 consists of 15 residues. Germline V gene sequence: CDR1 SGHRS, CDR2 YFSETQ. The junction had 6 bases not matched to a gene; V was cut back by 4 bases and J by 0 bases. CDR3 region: CASSRGTGPSYEQYF. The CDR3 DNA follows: TGCGCCAGCAGCCGCGGGACAGGCCCCTCCTACGAGCAGTACTTC.

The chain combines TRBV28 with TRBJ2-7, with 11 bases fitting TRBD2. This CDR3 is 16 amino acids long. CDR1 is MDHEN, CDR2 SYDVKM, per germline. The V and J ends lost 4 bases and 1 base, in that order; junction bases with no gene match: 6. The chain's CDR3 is CASSSGGLADSYEQYF. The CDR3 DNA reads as TGTGCCAGCAGTTCAGGGGGACTAGCGGATTCCTACGAGCAGTACTTC.

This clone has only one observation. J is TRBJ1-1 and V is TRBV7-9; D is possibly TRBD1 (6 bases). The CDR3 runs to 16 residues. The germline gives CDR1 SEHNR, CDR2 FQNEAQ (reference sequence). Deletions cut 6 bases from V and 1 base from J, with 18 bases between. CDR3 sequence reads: CASRVKQGPSNTEAFF. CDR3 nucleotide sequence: TGTGCCAGCAGAGTTAAGCAGGGGCCGTCGAACACTGAAGCTTTCTTT.

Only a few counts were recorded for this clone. DNA for the CDR3: TGTGCCAGCGGACTAGCGGGCCAAGAGACCCAGTACTTC. It codes for CASGLAGQETQYF. The rearrangement joins TRBV12-3 or TRBV12-4 to TRBJ2-5; 11 bases are shared with TRBD2. The length of the CDR3 is 13 residues. The trim removed 8 bases at V and 1 base at J, leaving 0 bases unmatched.

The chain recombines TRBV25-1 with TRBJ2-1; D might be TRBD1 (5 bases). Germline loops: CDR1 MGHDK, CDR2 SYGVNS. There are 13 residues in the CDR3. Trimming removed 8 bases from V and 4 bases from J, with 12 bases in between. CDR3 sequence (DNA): TGTGCCAGCCAGAGAAGGGGATACAATGAGCAGTTCTTC. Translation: CASQRRGYNEQFF.